This TCR beta chain derives from a study of T cells after yellow fever vaccination. In its sample, this clonotype was seen a few times. Using its own MiXCR run on the 5' RACE reads, TCRdb lists one record per CDR3 protein. Of 360,000 or so distinct CDR3 sequences detected, roughly 11% appear once; the ten largest clones hold 18%. Sequencing was performed on PBMCs, taken on the day of the first yellow fever vaccination. This TCR derives from a young man who received the YFV17D yellow fever vaccine.

The CDR3 nucleotides are TGTGCCAGCAGGTCACAGGGGGCGGCGGGCTACACCTTC. Protein product: CASRSQGAAGYTF. The chain uses TRBV28 and TRBJ1-2; 9 bases line up with TRBD1. The CDR3 is 13 amino acids. Looked up from germline, CDR1 is MDHEN and CDR2 is SYDVKM. Trimming at V came to 6 bases and at J to 8 bases, leaving 7 bases not matched to a gene.